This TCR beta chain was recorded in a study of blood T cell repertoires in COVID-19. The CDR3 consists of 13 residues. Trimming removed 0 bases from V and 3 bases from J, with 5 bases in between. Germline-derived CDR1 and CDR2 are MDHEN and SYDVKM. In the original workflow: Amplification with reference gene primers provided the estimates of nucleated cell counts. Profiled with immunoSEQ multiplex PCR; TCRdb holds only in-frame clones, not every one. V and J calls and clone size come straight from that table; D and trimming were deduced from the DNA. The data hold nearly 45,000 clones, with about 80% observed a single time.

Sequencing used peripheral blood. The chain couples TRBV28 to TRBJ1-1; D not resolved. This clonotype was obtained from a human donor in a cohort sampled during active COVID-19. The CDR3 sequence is CASSLWAYTEAFF. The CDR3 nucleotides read TGTGCCAGCAGTTTATGGGCCTACACTGAAGCTTTCTTT.